The present T cell receptor (beta chain) was sequenced within a study of graft-versus-host responses after intestinal transplantation. General study points: GvH clones appeared in recipient marrow, some first in ileum or blood.

The CDR3 sequence is 16 residues long. Assay used: immunoSEQ multiplex PCR; TCRdb lists only in-frame clones, some missing. The repertoire holds 15,000 or so clones, with 25% to 40% as singletons. This clone occurred a few times. Each mixed lymphocyte reaction held around 200,000 CFSE-labeled responders and around 200,000 irradiated violet-dye-labeled stimulators. V is TRBV21-1 and J is TRBJ2-5; the tabulated D call, TRBD2, remains unverified against the DNA. TRBV21-1 is a pseudogene segment. This TCR derives from a human patient who received an intestinal transplant. Sequenced here: alloreactive CD8+ T cells from a mixed lymphocyte reaction culture, sampled before intestinal transplant. Subset here: CFSE-low proliferating T cells sorted from roughly six-day pre-transplant mixed lymphocyte reaction (GvH or HvG direction). The CDR3 region is CASSKVRRGDQETQYF. CDR3 nucleotides: TGTGCCAGCAGCAAAGTCCGGCGGGGGGACCAAGAGACCCAGTACTTC.